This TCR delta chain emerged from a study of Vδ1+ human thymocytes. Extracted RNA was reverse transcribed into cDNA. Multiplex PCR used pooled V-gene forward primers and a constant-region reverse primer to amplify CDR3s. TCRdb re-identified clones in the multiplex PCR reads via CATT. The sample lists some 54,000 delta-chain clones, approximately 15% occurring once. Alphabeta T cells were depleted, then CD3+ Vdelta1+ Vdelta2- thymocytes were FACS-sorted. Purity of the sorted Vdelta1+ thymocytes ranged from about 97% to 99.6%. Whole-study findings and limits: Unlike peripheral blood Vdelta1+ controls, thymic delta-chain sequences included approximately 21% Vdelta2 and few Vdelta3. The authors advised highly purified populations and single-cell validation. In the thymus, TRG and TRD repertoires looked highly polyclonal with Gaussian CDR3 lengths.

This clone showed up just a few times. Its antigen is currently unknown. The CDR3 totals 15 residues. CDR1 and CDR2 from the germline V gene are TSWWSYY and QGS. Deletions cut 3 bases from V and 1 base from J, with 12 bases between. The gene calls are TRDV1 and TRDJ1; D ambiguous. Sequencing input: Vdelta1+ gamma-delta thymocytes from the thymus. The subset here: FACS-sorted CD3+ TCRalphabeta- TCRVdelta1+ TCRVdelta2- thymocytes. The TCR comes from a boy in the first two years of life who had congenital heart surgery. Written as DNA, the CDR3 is TGTGCTCTTGGGGATAACCATGGGAGCACCGATAAACTCATCTTT. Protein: CALGDNHGSTDKLIF.